This TCR beta chain was identified during a study of T cell responses to AZD1222 COVID-19 vaccine. Notes on the study in general: Vaccination with two AZD1222 doses was followed by a rise in Spike-specific TCR breadth and depth. Only 5 or 6 people who got AZD1222 tested seropositive at baseline.

Generated by immunoSEQ multiplex PCR, the TCRdb table keeps only in-frame clones and is missing some. The table has approximately 30,000 clones, 86% seen once; the top ten hold 6.8%. Worth noting for this clone: Its antigen remains unknown. The same CDR3 also results from other DNA sequences found in this sample.

The CDR3 loop spans 13 amino acids. The germline V gene has CDR1 ENHRY and CDR2 SYGVKD. V was pared by 4 bases and J by 0 bases, with 5 bases between. The sequence came from an adult in good health. The chain recombines TRBV10-3 with TRBJ2-3, with D possibly called TRBD1 or TRBD2 (5 bases each). Sequencing used peripheral blood, obtained on day 0 of AZD1222 vaccination. This chain's CDR3 is CAISGGSTDTQYF. CDR3 in DNA: TGTGCCATCAGTGGGGGGAGCACAGATACGCAGTATTTT.